The following is a T cell receptor (beta chain) sequence with its context. How the authors handled the data: By means of reference gene primer amplification, nucleated cell counts were estimated. TCRdb keeps only in-frame clones here, not all; method: immunoSEQ multiplex PCR. V and J calls and clone size are as listed in that table; D and trimming were resolved from the DNA. The table shows roughly 300,000 clones, with 86% occurring only once. The data are from a study of blood T cell repertoires in COVID-19. On the study more broadly: The cDNA or gDNA used as material had been derived from T cells, B-cell-depleted T cells, or PBMCs.

The germline gives CDR1 KGHSH, CDR2 LQKENI. V was clipped by 3 bases and J by 0 bases; unmatched bases: 8. The CDR3 sequence is 17 residues long. This TCR came from a woman aged 40 to 50 with acute COVID-19. The V call is TRBV18, the J call TRBJ2-3; TRBD2 aligns across 8 bases. The sample comprised PBMCs or T cells enriched from blood (not recorded which). Here the CDR3 DNA reads TGTGCCAGCTCACCCAAAGCGGGAGCCCGAAGCACAGATACGCAGTATTTT. It yields the protein CASSPKAGARSTDTQYF.